The 18 T cell receptor beta chains in this list originate from one sample, sequenced in a study of blood T cell repertoires in COVID-19 (dated by TCRdb to the early 2020s). Library prep was done by the immunoSEQ multiplex PCR assay. TCRdb re-hosts the immuneACCESS table, in-frame sequences only. Its copies lack some clones; in the studies checked, an unresolved V gene accounts for under half of them, and the cause for the rest is not known. The sample yields around 210,000 clones; around 82% were counted once. The biggest ten clones account for 5.5% of the sample. Sequencing was carried out using peripheral blood. The source is a woman in her sixties or seventies with acute or convalescent COVID-19.

This clone was picked up a small number of times. V and J are TRBV20-1 and TRBJ1-5; 9 bases are shared with TRBD1. Germline V gives CDR1 DFQATT, CDR2 SNEGSKA (reference sequence). The CDR3 consists of 15 residues. Unmatched junction bases numbered 9, after V lost 3 bases and J lost 6 bases. Written as DNA, the CDR3 is TGCAGTGCTAGTTCAAGGACAGGGGTGGGTCAGCCCCAGCATTTT. Residues: CSASSRTGVGQPQHF.

V and J are TRBV5-6 and TRBJ1-5, with 8 bases matching TRBD1. Per germline, CDR1 SGHDT and CDR2 YYEEEE. V lost 0 bases to trimming and J lost 2 bases; unmatched junction nucleotides: 1. The CDR3 spans 15 residues. DNA for the CDR3: TGTGCCAGCAGCTTGGCGACAGGGGGCAATCAGCCCCAGCATTTT. It translates to CASSLATGGNQPQHF. The full variable domain, in which reference TRBV5-6 and TRBJ1-5 provide the parts outside the CDR3, is DAGVTQSPTHLIKTRGQQVTLRCSPKSGHDTVSWYQQALGQGPQFIFQYYEEEERQRGNFPDRFSGHQFPNYSSELNVNALLLGDSALYLCASSLATGGNQPQHFGDGTRLSIL.

This chain links TRBV18 with TRBJ1-2; possible D gene TRBD1, 5 bases. CDR1 and CDR2 (germline): KGHSH, LQKENI. V was cut by 3 bases and J by 4 bases, with 9 bases left in between. This CDR3 comprises 13 residues. CDR3 coding DNA: TGTGCCAGCTCACCCGAGGACATCTATGGCTACACCTTC. This codes for CASSPEDIYGYTF.

The chain employs TRBV3-1 (or the pseudogene TRBV3-2) and TRBJ2-6, with TRBD1 as a possible D gene (5 bases). Germline V gene sequence: CDR1 LGHDT, CDR2 YNNKEL (reference sequence). V lost 4 bases, J lost 2 bases, and 9 bases lay in between. The CDR3 sequence is 15 residues long. The CDR3 bases are TGTGCCAGCAGCCCCCAGGGCACTGGGGCCAACGTCCTGACTTTC. Translating it yields CASSPQGTGANVLTF.

This chain uses TRBV3-1 (or the pseudogene TRBV3-2) with TRBJ2-5, with 13 bases that match TRBD2. Germline CDR1 and CDR2: LGHDT and YNNKEL (reference sequence). This CDR3 spans 16 amino acids. J gave up 5 bases and V 5 bases, and 8 bases lay outside the gene matches. The CDR3 sequence: CASSYGLAGVLETQYF. Here the CDR3 DNA reads TGTGCCAGCAGCTACGGACTAGCGGGAGTCCTTGAGACCCAGTACTTC.

V gene TRBV25-1 combines with J gene TRBJ2-5, with TRBD2 identical over 10 bases. Losses at the gene ends were 5 bases for V and 4 bases for J; bases not matched to a gene: 4. The CDR3 spans 14 residues. Germline V lookup: CDR1 MGHDK, CDR2 SYGVNS. The CDR3 bases are TGTGCCAGCAGTCTAGCGGGAGTAGCAGAGACCCAGTACTTC. It specifies CASSLAGVAETQYF.

CDR3 region: CSVRTSGEETQYF. CDR3 in DNA: TGCAGCGTAAGGACTAGCGGCGAAGAGACCCAGTACTTC. This chain links TRBV29-1 with TRBJ2-5; TRBD2 matches 10 bases. CDR3 length equals 13 residues. V gave up 6 bases and J gave up 3 bases; unmatched junction bases: 4. Germline V lookup: CDR1 SQVTM, CDR2 ANQGSEA.

The V and J genes are TRBV23-1 and TRBJ1-2; D is unclear. TRBV23-1 is an ORF, with its function uncertain. The CDR3 totals 13 residues. V lost 8 bases and J 4 bases, leaving 14 bases between the germline ends. CDR3 amino acids: CASPLTLSYGYTF. CDR3 nucleotides: TGCGCCAGCCCGTTGACACTGAGCTATGGCTACACCTTC.

The chain is built from TRBV7-9 and TRBJ2-7; D possibly corresponds to TRBD1 (6 bases). The germline V and J ends were trimmed by 5 bases and 2 bases, with 19 bases remaining between them. Germline CDR1 SEHNR, CDR2 FQNEAQ (reference sequence). This CDR3 has 16 residues. DNA of the CDR3: TGTGCCAGCAGCCCGTCACGGACAGCCGAGACCTACGAGCAGTACTTC. Its protein is CASSPSRTAETYEQYF.

CDR3 protein: CASSLGFADNEQFF. The CDR3 bases are TGCGCCAGCAGCTTGGGGTTCGCAGACAATGAGCAGTTCTTC. This chain uses TRBV5-1 with TRBJ2-1, with D uncertain. The CDR3 length is 14 residues. Trimming stripped 0 bases from V and 5 bases from J, with 9 bases between. In germline, CDR1 is SGHRS, CDR2 YFSETQ.

The chain carries TRBV18 and TRBJ2-7; tentative D call: TRBD2 (5 bases). The CDR3 contains 15 residues. Germline lookup yields CDR1 KGHSH and CDR2 LQKENI. Trimming removed 5 bases from V and 0 bases from J, with 14 bases in between. CDR3 sequence reads: CASSTRTGSSYEQYF. CDR3 in DNA: TGTGCCAGCTCAACGAGGACGGGGAGCTCCTACGAGCAGTACTTC.

The genes are TRBV12-3 or TRBV12-4 and TRBJ1-5; TRBD1 might be the D (5 bases). This CDR3 has 13 residues. V was cut by 6 bases and J by 4 bases, with 10 bases left in between. The CDR3 DNA sequence: TGTGCCAGCAGCCTAAAGGGGAATCAGCCCCAGCATTTT. It is translated as CASSLKGNQPQHF.

CDR3 nucleotide sequence: TGTGCCAGCAGTCCCACAGGGCTCGGCAAAAACATTCAGTACTTC. It codes for CASSPTGLGKNIQYF. The gene calls are TRBV28 and TRBJ2-4; D may be TRBD1 (6 bases). In germline, CDR1 is MDHEN, CDR2 SYDVKM. Trimming took 5 bases from V and 3 from J, leaving 14 bases between them. The CDR3 consists of 15 residues.

Only a few counts were recorded for this clone. The chain links TRBV7-9 to TRBJ1-2; 7 bases align to TRBD1. This CDR3 is built from 14 residues. V trimming: 5 bases; J trimming: 3 bases; junction bases outside the gene matches: 6. Germline loops: CDR1 SEHNR, CDR2 FQNEAQ (reference sequence). CDR3 loop: CASSPDRPHYGYTF. DNA of the CDR3: TGTGCCAGCAGCCCGGACAGGCCCCACTATGGCTACACCTTC.

The genes are TRBV5-5 and TRBJ2-7, with 8 bases lining up with TRBD1. With 7 bases clipped from V and 4 bases from J, the junction kept 10 bases outside the gene matches. This CDR3 is built from 14 residues. Germline lookup yields CDR1 SGHKS and CDR2 YYEKEE (reference sequence). The CDR3, as DNA: TGTGCCAGCGGCCCCCGGACAGGGCCTTACGAGCAGTACTTC. Encoded protein: CASGPRTGPYEQYF.

The chain is built from TRBV19 and TRBJ1-2, with TRBD1 matching 9 bases. After removal of 5 bases from V and 7 bases from J, the junction contained 8 bases not matched to a gene. The CDR3 spans 14 residues. CDR1 is LNHDA, CDR2 SQIVND, per germline (reference sequence). Written as DNA, the CDR3 is TGTGCCAGTAGTCCCCGGGACAGGGAGAGTGGCTACACCTTC. Its translation: CASSPRDRESGYTF.

This clone was detected many times. This chain connects TRBV6-5 to TRBJ2-3; D is possibly TRBD1 (5 bases). V dropped 6 bases and J dropped 1 base, with 14 bases sitting between them. Germline V gives CDR1 MNHEY, CDR2 SVGAGI. This CDR3 has 15 amino acids. The CDR3 DNA follows: TGTGCCAGCAGCCGGGCAGGGTCAGGCACAGATACGCAGTATTTT. Its translation: CASSRAGSGTDTQYF.

There are a few counts of this clone. The chain carries TRBV5-4 and TRBJ1-4; 8 bases agree with TRBD1. CDR3 size: 16 residues. CDR1 and CDR2 (germline): SGHNT, YYREEE (reference sequence). V was pared by 0 bases and J by 0 bases, with 1 base of the junction left unmatched. CDR3 in DNA: TGTGCCAGCAGCTTGGACAGGGGGGCAACTAATGAAAAACTGTTTTTT. Residues: CASSLDRGATNEKLFF.